This T cell receptor (beta chain) was identified in a study of Graves' ophthalmopathy and Graves' hyperthyroidism. This clonotype was picked up many times. Its antigen is unknown. Amplification from RNA transcripts yielded the TCR beta CDR3 regions. In the first round, RT-PCR was carried out with HTBI primers, and a multiplex PCR formed the second round. TCRdb re-called the multiplex PCR reads through MiXCR, storing one row per CDR3 protein. The table shows 200,000 to 250,000 distinct CDR3 sequences, with approximately 21% occurring only once. General study results and limits: The model predicted progression of ophthalmopathy with a sensitivity of roughly 66%, and its specificity was about 76%.

Germline CDR1 and CDR2: SGHTA and FQGNSA. This CDR3 comprises 15 residues. V was trimmed by 1 base and J by 6 bases, leaving 13 bases between them. Other autoimmune disease, uncontrolled infection, pregnancy and lactation led to exclusion. The TCR sequence derives from a woman aged 50 to 65 with Graves' ophthalmopathy. The chain uses TRBV7-2 and TRBJ1-5, with D hard to call. The sample consisted of peripheral blood. In nucleotides, the CDR3 is TGTGCCAGCAGCTTAGGGGGTGTCGGGGTTCAGCCCCAGCATTTT. This codes for CASSLGGVGVQPQHF. Combining the CDR3 with reference TRBV7-2 and TRBJ1-5 gives the whole variable domain GAGVSQSPSNKVTEKGKDVELRCDPISGHTALYWYRQSLGQGLEFLIYFQGNSAPDKSGLPSDRFSAERTGGSVSTLTIQRTQQEDSAVYLCASSLGGVGVQPQHFGDGTRLSIL.